The 29 T cell receptor beta chains reported below all come from one sample, sequenced in a study of blood T cells in healthy people across ages (dated by TCRdb to between 2014 and 2016). Library generation was performed with 5' RACE. The run used an Illumina HiSeq 2500. A second PCR of about 6 to 12 cycles was run with a J-beta primer mix and a sample-barcoded 5' primer. The public reads were reanalyzed by TCRdb: fastp trimming at Q25, MiXCR alignment, in-frame beta chains only. Records with the same CDR3 protein are collapsed into one entry carrying the most frequent genes and DNA. Counted in this sample were just over 1 million distinct CDR3 sequences; 40% to 55% of them appeared once. The leading ten clones occupy approximately 19% of the sample. The specimen was blood. The source of these receptors is a woman aged 60-70 years in good health.

This clonotype has only a few counts. The chain links TRBV5-6 to TRBJ2-6, with a tentative D call TRBD1 (5 bases). V was shortened by 4 bases and J by 4 bases, with 15 bases between the two germline ends. Germline CDR1 SGHDT, CDR2 YYEEEE. The CDR3 runs 16 residues. This CDR3 reads CASSPDRSGGANVLTF. CDR3 DNA sequence: TGTGCCAGCAGCCCTGACAGATCAGGAGGGGCCAACGTCCTGACTTTC.

This clonotype has a handful of counts. The gene calls are TRBV2 and TRBJ1-2; 9 bases match TRBD1. CDR1 is SNHLY and CDR2 is FYNNEI in the germline V gene. The CDR3 sequence is 16 residues long. V gave up 7 bases and J gave up 4 bases; unmatched junction bases: 13. Here the CDR3 DNA reads TGTGCCAGCATACCGGGACAGGGTGGATTGAGCTATGGCTACACCTTC. Its protein product is CASIPGQGGLSYGYTF.

The V call is TRBV30, the J call TRBJ2-1; 9 nucleotides agree with TRBD2. V lost 0 bases to trimming and J lost 9 bases; unmatched junction nucleotides: 3. The CDR3 consists of 13 residues. The germline V gene encodes CDR1 GTSNPN and CDR2 SVGIG (reference sequence). CDR3 in DNA: TGTGCCTGGAGTGTACCTAGCGGGACTGAGCAGTTCTTC. Protein: CAWSVPSGTEQFF.

There are a few counts of this clonotype. The J gene is TRBJ1-1, the V gene TRBV6-1; D perhaps matches TRBD1 (5 bases). The CDR3 spans 13 residues. V lost 5 bases and J 5 bases, leaving 12 bases between the germline ends. Germline CDR1 MNHNS, CDR2 SASEGT. CDR3 in amino acids: CASSQRRGTEAFF. CDR3 nucleotide sequence: TGTGCCAGCAGTCAAAGGAGGGGAACTGAAGCTTTCTTT.

In this sample, this clonotype turned up once. The genes are TRBV5-1 and TRBJ2-7; TRBD2 is a possible D gene (5 bases). The V end was cut by 0 bases, the J end by 3 bases, with 19 bases between. The germline V gene encodes CDR1 SGHRS and CDR2 YFSETQ. The CDR3 has 17 amino acids. The CDR3 reads CASSLEAVSGRNYEQYF. The CDR3 DNA reads as TGCGCCAGCAGCTTGGAGGCGGTAAGCGGCCGTAACTACGAGCAGTACTTC.

In its sample, this clonotype was seen once. V usage is TRBV20-1 and J usage is TRBJ2-1; 9 nucleotides match TRBD2. CDR3 length: 13 residues. Looked up from germline, CDR1 is DFQATT and CDR2 is SNEGSKA (reference sequence). The junction had 6 bases not matched to a gene; V was cut back by 3 bases and J by 9 bases. CDR3 sequence (DNA): TGCAGTGCTAGGGCCGGGACTAGCTCTGAGCAGTTCTTC. Its translation is CSARAGTSSEQFF.

Regarding this clonotype: A read error may produce the germline difference seen at one junction end. The chain joins TRBV6-1 to TRBJ2-3, with D tentatively TRBD2 (6 bases). CDR3 size: 14 residues. Per the germline V gene, CDR1 is MNHNS and CDR2 is SASEGT. The CDR3 nucleotides are TGTGCCAGCAAACTAGCCAGACACACAGATACGCAGTGTTTT. Translating gives CASKLARHTDTQCF.

In its sample, this clonotype was seen a few times. The rearrangement uses TRBV7-2 and TRBJ2-3, with 11 bases lining up with TRBD2. CDR3 size: 17 residues. With V trimmed by 5 bases and J by 5 bases, 12 bases remained unmatched. Germline V gene sequence: CDR1 SGHTA, CDR2 FQGNSA. Here the CDR3 reads CASSQTVLAGGRDTQYF. The CDR3 region has the DNA TGTGCCAGCAGCCAAACCGTTCTAGCGGGAGGCCGAGATACGCAGTATTTT.

The CDR3 bases are TGTGCCAGCAGTCCGCACAGGGGGCGGGCGTTGGAGACCCAGTACTTC. It specifies CASSPHRGRALETQYF. The chain is built from TRBV12-3 or TRBV12-4 and TRBJ2-5, with TRBD1 matching over 9 bases. The CDR3 is 16 amino acids. V lost 5 bases and J lost 5; bases outside the gene matches: 12.

This clonotype came up a few times. V gene TRBV29-1 combines with J gene TRBJ2-1; 10 bases match TRBD1. The J call is uncertain, as TRBJ2-7 better fits the DNA end. This CDR3 region has 13 residues. Germline V gene data show CDR1 as SQVTM and CDR2 as ANQGSEA. Here the CDR3 DNA reads TGCAGCGTTGAGACAGGGGGCAGGAACGAGCAGTACTTC. It specifies CSVETGGRNEQYF.

V gene TRBV5-4 combines with J gene TRBJ2-3; possibly TRBD2 for D (7 bases). The CDR3 length is 15 residues. V was clipped by 1 base and J by 4 bases, with 13 bases between them. Germline CDR1 is SGHNT and CDR2 is YYREEE (reference sequence). The chain's CDR3 is CASSLLGGGSDTQYF. The CDR3 DNA is TGTGCCAGCAGCTTGCTAGGGGGAGGGTCAGATACGCAGTATTTT.

This clonotype was counted a few times. The genes are TRBV12-3 or TRBV12-4 and TRBJ1-1; D is unresolved. V lost 2 bases and J 6 bases, leaving 10 bases between the germline ends. This CDR3 spans 13 amino acids. CDR3: CASSLLSDPEAFF. The CDR3, as DNA: TGTGCCAGCAGTTTATTGTCGGACCCTGAAGCTTTCTTT.

About this clonotype itself: A much larger clone lies a single base off, so this may be a read error. The chain combines TRBV27 with TRBJ2-7; possible D gene TRBD1, 5 bases. The CDR3 has 13 amino acids. Trimming left V 5 bases short and J 0 bases short, with 8 bases between. CDR1 is MNHEY and CDR2 is SMNVEV in the germline V gene (reference sequence). The CDR3 loop is CASSATVSYEQYF. The CDR3 DNA follows: TGTGCCAGCAGTGCGACAGTCTCCTACGAGCAGTACTTC.

A note on this clonotype: At one boundary the junction diverges from the germline segment, which might be a read error. This chain links TRBV5-1 with TRBJ2-3, with 8 bases identical to TRBD2. The length of the CDR3 is 15 residues. Germline V gene lookup returns CDR1 SGHRS and CDR2 YFSETQ. The DNA of the CDR3 is TGCGCCAGCAGCGATGGGCGGACTAGCACAGATGCGCAGTATTTT. This codes for CASSDGRTSTDAQYF.

This sequence joins TRBV27 and TRBJ1-1; possibly TRBD1 for D (5 bases). The V and J ends lost 7 bases and 7 bases respectively, with 19 bases between them. Germline loops: CDR1 MNHEY, CDR2 SMNVEV (reference sequence). The CDR3 extends over 14 amino acids. CDR3 residues: CASKPTVVKGEAFF. DNA of the CDR3: TGTGCCAGCAAACCGACAGTTGTCAAAGGTGAAGCTTTCTTT.

This sequence joins TRBV20-1 and TRBJ2-7; D is uncertain. Germline lookup yields CDR1 DFQATT and CDR2 SNEGSKA (reference sequence). CDR3 size: 11 residues. Deletions cut 2 bases from V and 3 bases from J, with 5 bases between. The CDR3: CSARHDYEQYF. As DNA, the CDR3 is TGCAGTGCTAGACACGACTACGAGCAGTACTTC.

A few counts support this clonotype. The genes are TRBV20-1 and TRBJ2-7; 11 positions agree with TRBD2. Germline assignment: CDR1 DFQATT and CDR2 SNEGSKA (reference sequence). This CDR3 region has 15 residues. J was trimmed by 2 bases and V by 0 bases; bases with no gene match: 3. The CDR3 DNA reads as TGCAGTGCTAGAGATATAGCGGGAGGGCCCTACGAGCAGTACTTC. It translates to CSARDIAGGPYEQYF.

This chain joins TRBV28 and TRBJ1-2; 8 nucleotides align to TRBD1. The CDR3 spans 16 residues. Germline CDR1 reads MDHEN; CDR2 reads SYDVKM. V was pared by 2 bases and J by 8 bases, with 13 bases of the junction left unmatched. This CDR3 reads CASSLGTRTGFYGYTF. The CDR3 DNA reads as TGTGCCAGCAGTTTAGGTACCAGGACAGGGTTTTACGGCTACACCTTC.

The chain has TRBV29-1 and TRBJ2-3; possibly TRBD2 for D (5 bases). CDR3 size: 17 residues. Trimming left V 6 bases short and J 0 bases short, with 22 bases between. The germline V gene has CDR1 SQVTM and CDR2 ANQGSEA. The DNA of the CDR3 is TGCAGCGTCGCCTTCCCTCCTCGTGGGAGTAGCACAGATACGCAGTATTTT. Its translation: CSVAFPPRGSSTDTQYF.

V is TRBV5-1 and J is TRBJ2-7; the D is unclear. CDR3 length: 13 residues. V lost 5 bases and J 3 bases, leaving 12 bases between the germline ends. CDR1 and CDR2 (germline): SGHRS, YFSETQ. This chain's CDR3 is CASRLGPNYEQYF. The CDR3 DNA sequence: TGCGCCAGCAGGCTGGGCCCGAACTACGAGCAGTACTTC.

The chain carries TRBV6-5 and TRBJ1-1; D might be TRBD1 (5 bases). This CDR3 has 14 residues. Germline CDR1 MNHEY, CDR2 SVGAGI. V was shortened by 0 bases and J by 7 bases, with 12 bases between the two germline ends. The DNA for the CDR3 is TGTGCCAGCAGTTACTCCGGGGCGCAGGGTGAAGCTTTCTTT. It specifies CASSYSGAQGEAFF.

This clonotype has at least ten counts. The chain employs TRBV12-3 or TRBV12-4 and TRBJ2-6, with D perhaps TRBD1 (5 bases). Trimming removed 1 base from V and 2 bases from J, with 6 bases in between. The CDR3 runs 15 residues. CDR3 in DNA: TGTGCCAGCAGTTTAGGGGGCACTGGGGCCAACGTCCTGACTTTC. It yields the protein CASSLGGTGANVLTF.

The V and J genes are TRBV5-1 and TRBJ2-2; 8 nucleotides agree with TRBD2. Germline CDR1 is SGHRS and CDR2 is YFSETQ. The V and J ends lost 2 bases and 6 bases, in that order; junction bases with no gene match: 12. This CDR3 is 17 amino acids long. CDR3 loop: CASSFGLGLAGPGELFF. The CDR3 DNA is TGCGCCAGCAGCTTCGGGCTCGGCCTAGCGGGTCCCGGGGAGCTGTTTTTT.

This sequence joins TRBV12-3 or TRBV12-4 and TRBJ1-1, with 11 bases lining up with TRBD1. This CDR3 is 15 amino acids long. The J segment lost 3 bases and the V segment lost 5 bases, leaving 5 bases of the junction unmatched. The CDR3 reads CASSATGQGDTEAFF. CDR3 coding DNA: TGTGCCAGCAGTGCTACGGGACAGGGGGACACTGAAGCTTTCTTT.

The CDR3 nucleotides are TGTGCCAGCAGTTACTCAGGTCTGGGACAGCAAGAGACCCAGTACTTC. Translated: CASSYSGLGQQETQYF. This chain connects TRBV6-5 to TRBJ2-5, with 7 bases that match TRBD1. Germline V gene sequence: CDR1 MNHEY, CDR2 SVGAGI. This CDR3 has 16 amino acids. V was pared by 0 bases and J by 2 bases, with 6 bases of the junction left unmatched.

The V gene is TRBV6-2 or TRBV6-3, the J gene TRBJ1-1; D perhaps matches TRBD1 (5 bases). V was trimmed by 7 bases and J by 1 base, leaving 10 bases between them. Germline CDR1 MNHEY, CDR2 SVGEGT. The CDR3 runs 13 residues. CDR3 amino acids: CASTHTGNTEAFF. CDR3 in DNA: TGTGCCAGCACCCACACAGGGAACACTGAAGCTTTCTTT.

This clonotype was counted between two and nine times. The chain uses TRBV6-6 and TRBJ2-3; D perhaps matches TRBD2 (5 bases). The CDR3 sequence is 16 residues long. Trimming removed 7 bases at V and 2 bases at J, with 19 bases between. Looked up from germline, CDR1 is MNHNY and CDR2 is SVGAGI (reference sequence). CDR3 nucleotide sequence: TGTGCCAGCAATATCCGGGCGGGCGCCCTCACAGATACGCAGTATTTT. Amino acid sequence: CASNIRAGALTDTQYF.

Only a few counts were recorded for this clonotype. The chain is built from TRBV9 and TRBJ1-1; TRBD1 is a possible D gene (5 bases). The CDR3 is 15 residues long. Germline-derived CDR1 and CDR2 are SGDLS and YYNGEE. The V end lost 0 bases, the J end lost 4 bases, and 13 bases lay between the germline ends. The CDR3 sequence: CASSVEAGGSTEAFF. CDR3 in DNA: TGTGCCAGCAGCGTAGAGGCGGGGGGTAGCACTGAAGCTTTCTTT.

This clonotype was counted only a few times. V gene TRBV7-6 combines with J gene TRBJ2-7, with a possible D match to TRBD2 (6 bases). The V end was cut by 1 base, the J end by 2 bases, with 15 bases between. This CDR3 has 16 residues. The germline gives CDR1 SGHVS, CDR2 FNYEAQ. Here the CDR3 reads CASSLELSGGTYEQYF. Here the CDR3 DNA reads TGTGCCAGCAGCTTAGAGCTGTCTGGGGGGACCTACGAGCAGTACTTC.